One TCR beta chain is described in this entry. Its antigen is not identified. There are 15 residues in the CDR3. Germline V gene data show CDR1 as SNHLY and CDR2 as FYNNEI. V shed 7 bases, J shed 5 bases, and the junction held 11 bases outside the gene matches. The data stem from a study of cytomegalovirus exposure and HLA in healthy donors. Amplification used 60 Vbeta primers and 13 Jbeta primers. Per the authors' pipeline: As a later analysis found, there were about 80 million unique TCR beta chains, of which some 10 million were shared. The method was immunoSEQ multiplex PCR; TCRdb's version includes in-frame clones alone and lacks a portion of them. The D gene and trimming were derived from the DNA, and the V and J assignments and clone size from that table. This table has approximately 140,000 clones, roughly three quarters appearing once. Points from the study as a whole: In a later analysis, donors in an Asian-associated ancestry cluster reportedly had fewer N-insertions in productive TCRs than the cohort mean.

The V call is TRBV2, the J call TRBJ2-4; 7 bases are shared with TRBD1. The sequenced sample was PBMCs. This sequence originates from a woman in her forties in good health and CMV-seropositive. The CDR3 spells CASKFEGGSQNIQYF. For the CDR3, the DNA is TGTGCCAGCAAGTTTGAAGGGGGCTCCCAAAACATTCAGTACTTC.